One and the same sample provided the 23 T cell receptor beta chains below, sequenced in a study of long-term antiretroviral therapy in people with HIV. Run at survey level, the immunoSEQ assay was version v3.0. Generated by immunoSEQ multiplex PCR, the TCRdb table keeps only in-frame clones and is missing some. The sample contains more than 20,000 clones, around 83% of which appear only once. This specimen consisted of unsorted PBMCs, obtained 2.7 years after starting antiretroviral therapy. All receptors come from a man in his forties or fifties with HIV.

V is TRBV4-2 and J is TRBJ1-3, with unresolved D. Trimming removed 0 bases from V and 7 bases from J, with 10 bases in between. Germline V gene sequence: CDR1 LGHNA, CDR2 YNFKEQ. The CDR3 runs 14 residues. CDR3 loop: CASSQDSRMNTIYF. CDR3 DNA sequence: TGTGCCAGCAGCCAAGATAGTAGGATGAACACCATATATTTT.

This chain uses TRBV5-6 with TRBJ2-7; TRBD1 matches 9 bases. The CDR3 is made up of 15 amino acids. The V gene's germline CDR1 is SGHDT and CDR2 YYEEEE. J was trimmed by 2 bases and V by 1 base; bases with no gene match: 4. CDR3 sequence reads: CASSLTGTGTYEQYF. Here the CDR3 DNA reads TGTGCCAGCAGCTTGACCGGGACAGGGACCTACGAGCAGTACTTC.

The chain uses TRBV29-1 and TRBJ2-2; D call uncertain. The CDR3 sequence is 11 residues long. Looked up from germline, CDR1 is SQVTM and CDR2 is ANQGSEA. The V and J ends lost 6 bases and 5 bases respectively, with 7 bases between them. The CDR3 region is CSVHLTGELFF. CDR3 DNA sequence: TGCAGCGTCCATTTAACCGGGGAGCTGTTTTTT.

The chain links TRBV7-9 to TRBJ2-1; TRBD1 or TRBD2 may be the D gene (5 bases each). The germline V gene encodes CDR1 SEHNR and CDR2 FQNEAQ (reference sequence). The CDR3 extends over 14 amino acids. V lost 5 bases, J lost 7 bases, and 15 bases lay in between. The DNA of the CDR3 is TGTGCCAGCAGCCGGGGTCTGGACACAAATGAGCAGTTCTTC. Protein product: CASSRGLDTNEQFF.

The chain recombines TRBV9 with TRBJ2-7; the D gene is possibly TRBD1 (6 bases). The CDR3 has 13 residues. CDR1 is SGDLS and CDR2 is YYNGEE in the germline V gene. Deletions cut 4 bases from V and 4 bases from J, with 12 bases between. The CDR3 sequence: CASSPGQNYEQYF. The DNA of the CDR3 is TGTGCCAGCAGCCCCGGACAGAATTACGAGCAGTACTTC.

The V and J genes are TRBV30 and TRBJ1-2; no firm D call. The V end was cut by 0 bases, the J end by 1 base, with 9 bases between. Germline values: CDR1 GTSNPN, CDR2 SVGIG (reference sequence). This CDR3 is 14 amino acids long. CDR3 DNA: TGTGCCTGGAGTGTTTGGGCAGATAACTATGGCTACACCTTC. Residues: CAWSVWADNYGYTF. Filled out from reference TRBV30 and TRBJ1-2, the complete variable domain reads SQTIHQWPATLVQPVGSPLSLECTVEGTSNPNLYWYRQAAGRGLQLLFYSVGIGQISSEVPQNLSASRPQDRQFILSSKKLLLSDSGFYLCAWSVWADNYGYTFGSGTRLTVV.

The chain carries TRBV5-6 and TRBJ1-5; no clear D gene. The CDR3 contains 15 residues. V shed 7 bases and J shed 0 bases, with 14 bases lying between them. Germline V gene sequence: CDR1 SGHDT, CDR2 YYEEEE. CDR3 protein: CASSLYLYSNQPQHF. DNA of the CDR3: TGTGCCAGCTCTTTATACCTGTATAGCAATCAGCCCCAGCATTTT.

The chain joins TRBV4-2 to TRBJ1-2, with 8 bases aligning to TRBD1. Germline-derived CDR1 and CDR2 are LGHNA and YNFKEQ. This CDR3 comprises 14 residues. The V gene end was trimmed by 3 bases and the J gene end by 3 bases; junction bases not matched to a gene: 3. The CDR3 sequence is CASSHSGGDYGYTF. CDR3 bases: TGTGCCAGCAGCCACTCAGGGGGCGACTATGGCTACACCTTC.

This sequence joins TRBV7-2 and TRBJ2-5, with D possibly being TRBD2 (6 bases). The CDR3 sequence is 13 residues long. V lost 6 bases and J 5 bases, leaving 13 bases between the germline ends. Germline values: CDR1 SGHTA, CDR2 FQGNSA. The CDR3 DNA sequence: TGTGCCAGCAGGCGGCCGGGGGAGGAGACCCAGTACTTC. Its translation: CASRRPGEETQYF.

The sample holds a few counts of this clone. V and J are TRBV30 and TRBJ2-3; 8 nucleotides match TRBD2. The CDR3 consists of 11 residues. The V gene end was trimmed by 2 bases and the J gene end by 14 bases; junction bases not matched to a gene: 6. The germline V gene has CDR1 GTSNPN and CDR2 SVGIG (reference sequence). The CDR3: CAWSSGTSRYF. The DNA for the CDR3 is TGTGCCTGGAGTTCTGGGACTAGTCGGTATTTT.

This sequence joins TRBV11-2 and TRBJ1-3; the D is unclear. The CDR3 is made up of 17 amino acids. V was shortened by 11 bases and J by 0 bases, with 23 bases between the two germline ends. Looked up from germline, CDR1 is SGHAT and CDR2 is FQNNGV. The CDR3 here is CAGAYLLGVLSGNTIYF. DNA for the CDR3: TGTGCCGGCGCTTACCTCCTCGGAGTCCTCTCTGGAAACACCATATATTTT.

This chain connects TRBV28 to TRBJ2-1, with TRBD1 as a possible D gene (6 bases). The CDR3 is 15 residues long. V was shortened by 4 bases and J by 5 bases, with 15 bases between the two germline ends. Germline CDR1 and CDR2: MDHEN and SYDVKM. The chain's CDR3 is CASSSGEIRDNEQFF. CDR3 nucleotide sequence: TGTGCCAGCAGTTCAGGGGAGATAAGGGACAATGAGCAGTTCTTC.

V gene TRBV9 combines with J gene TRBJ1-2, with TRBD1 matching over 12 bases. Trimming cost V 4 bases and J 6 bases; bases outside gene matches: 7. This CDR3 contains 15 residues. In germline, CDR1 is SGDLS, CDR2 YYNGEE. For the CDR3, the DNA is TGTGCCAGCAGCTTAGAGGGACAGGGGGCTGATGGCTACACCTTC. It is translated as CASSLEGQGADGYTF.

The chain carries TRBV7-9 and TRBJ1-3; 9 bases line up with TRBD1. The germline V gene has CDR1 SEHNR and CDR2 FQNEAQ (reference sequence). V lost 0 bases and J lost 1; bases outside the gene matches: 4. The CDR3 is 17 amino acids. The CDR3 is CASSLATGGWSGNTIYF. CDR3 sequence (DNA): TGTGCCAGCAGCTTAGCTACAGGGGGCTGGTCTGGAAACACCATATATTTT.

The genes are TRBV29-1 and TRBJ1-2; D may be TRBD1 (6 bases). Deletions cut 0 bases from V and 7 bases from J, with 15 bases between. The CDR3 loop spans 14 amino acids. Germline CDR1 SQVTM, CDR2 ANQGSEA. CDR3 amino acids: CSVEDPLTGSGYTF. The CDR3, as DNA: TGCAGCGTTGAAGATCCCCTCACAGGGTCTGGCTACACCTTC.

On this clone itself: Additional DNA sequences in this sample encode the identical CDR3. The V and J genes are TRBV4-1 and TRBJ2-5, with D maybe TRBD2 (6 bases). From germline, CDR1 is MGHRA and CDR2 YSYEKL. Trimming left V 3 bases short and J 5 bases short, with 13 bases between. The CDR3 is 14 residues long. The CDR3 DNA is TGCGCCAGCAGCCAGGAGAGGGGAGGCGAGACCCAGTACTTC. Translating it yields CASSQERGGETQYF.

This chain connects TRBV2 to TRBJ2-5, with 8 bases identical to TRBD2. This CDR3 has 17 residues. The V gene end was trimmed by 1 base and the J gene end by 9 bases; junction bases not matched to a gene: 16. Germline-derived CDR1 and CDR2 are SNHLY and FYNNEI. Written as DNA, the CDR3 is TGTGCCAGCAGTGAAGAGACCGGACTAGCCGCAGAATGGGCCCAGTACTTC. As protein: CASSEETGLAAEWAQYF.

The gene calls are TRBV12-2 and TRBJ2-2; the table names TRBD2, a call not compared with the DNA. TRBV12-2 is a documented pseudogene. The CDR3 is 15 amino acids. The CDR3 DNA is TGTGCAAGTCGCCGGACTAGCGGCGACACCGGGGAGCTGTTTTTT. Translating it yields CASRRTSGDTGELFF.

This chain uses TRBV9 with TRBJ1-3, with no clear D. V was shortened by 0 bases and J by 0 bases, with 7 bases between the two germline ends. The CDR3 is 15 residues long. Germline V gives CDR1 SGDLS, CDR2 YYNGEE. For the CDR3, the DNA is TGTGCCAGCAGCGTAGATATGGGCTCTGGAAACACCATATATTTT. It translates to CASSVDMGSGNTIYF.

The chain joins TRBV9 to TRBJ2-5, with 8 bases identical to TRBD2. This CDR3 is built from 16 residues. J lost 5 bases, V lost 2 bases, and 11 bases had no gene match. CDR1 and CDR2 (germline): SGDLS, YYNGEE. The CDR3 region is CASSVPPSGLLETQYF. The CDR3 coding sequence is TGTGCCAGCAGCGTCCCCCCTAGCGGGCTTTTGGAGACCCAGTACTTC.

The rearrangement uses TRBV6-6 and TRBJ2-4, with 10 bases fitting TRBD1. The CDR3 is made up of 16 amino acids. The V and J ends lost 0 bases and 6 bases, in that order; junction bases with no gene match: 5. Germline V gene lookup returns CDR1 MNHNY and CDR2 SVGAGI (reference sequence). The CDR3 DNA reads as TGTGCCAGCAGTTACTCGTATGGACAGGGGGTAAACATTCAGTACTTC. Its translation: CASSYSYGQGVNIQYF.

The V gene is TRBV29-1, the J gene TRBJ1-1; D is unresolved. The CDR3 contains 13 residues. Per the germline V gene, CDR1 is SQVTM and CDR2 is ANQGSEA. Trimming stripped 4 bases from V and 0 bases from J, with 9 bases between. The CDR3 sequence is CSVGRDLNTEAFF. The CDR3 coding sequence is TGCAGCGTTGGAAGAGACTTGAACACTGAAGCTTTCTTT.

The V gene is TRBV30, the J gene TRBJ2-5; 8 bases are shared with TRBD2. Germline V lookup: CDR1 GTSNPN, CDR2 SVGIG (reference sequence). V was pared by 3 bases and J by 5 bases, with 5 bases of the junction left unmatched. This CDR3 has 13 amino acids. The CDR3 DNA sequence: TGTGCCTGGAGATACGGGGGGGCCGAGACCCAGTACTTC. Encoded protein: CAWRYGGAETQYF. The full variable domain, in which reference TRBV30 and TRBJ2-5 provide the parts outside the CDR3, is SQTIHQWPATLVQPVGSPLSLECTVEGTSNPNLYWYRQAAGRGLQLLFYSVGIGQISSEVPQNLSASRPQDRQFILSSKKLLLSDSGFYLCAWRYGGAETQYFGPGTRLLVL.